The T cell receptor (beta chain) described here comes from a study of control samples from healthy donors and cancer patients. CDR3 length: 16 residues. Trimming removed 0 bases from V and 1 base from J; junction bases left unmatched: 2. Germline CDR1 reads MNHEY; CDR2 reads SVGEGT. TCRdb's copy holds only in-frame clones and misses some; the assay was immunoSEQ multiplex PCR. The table includes over 150,000 clones, 90% to 95% detected once. This TCR came from a woman aged 18-29 years in good health. The chain joins TRBV6-2 or TRBV6-3 to TRBJ2-7; 11 positions match TRBD2. Specimen: blood. CDR3 DNA: TGTGCCAGCAGTTACTCCGGGACTAGCGGTTCCTACGAGCAGTACTTC. Protein product: CASSYSGTSGSYEQYF.